The clone carrying this T cell receptor (beta chain) was counted at least ten times. The authors made TCR cDNA by 5'RACE template switching, adding a universal primer site and UMIs. TCRdb redid the calling of the 5' RACE reads with MiXCR, one entry per CDR3 protein. The sample lists around 31,000 distinct CDR3 sequences; over 9.5% were seen once. The sample originates from a study of T cells after yellow fever vaccination. Overall study results and limits: Researchers cautioned that FACS-sorted repertoires could harbor abundant clonotypes contaminating from the bulk population. Subsequent booster samples again held most clones from primary vaccination (96% CD4, approximately 86% CD8).

In germline, CDR1 is DFQATT, CDR2 SNEGSKA (reference sequence). V shed 5 bases and J shed 4 bases, with 13 bases lying between them. CDR3 size: 13 residues. This TCR derives from a man aged 18 to 29 who received the YFV17D yellow fever vaccine. The chain combines TRBV20-1 with TRBJ2-3; D is ambiguous. The material sequenced was PBMCs, either bulk or a sorted T-cell subset (CD4+, CD8+, memory, or dextramer-sorted; not recorded which), taken roughly 15 days after the first yellow fever vaccination. In nucleotides, the CDR3 is TGCAGTGCTTCCCCTTCAGAGTCAGATACGCAGTATTTT. Its translation: CSASPSESDTQYF.